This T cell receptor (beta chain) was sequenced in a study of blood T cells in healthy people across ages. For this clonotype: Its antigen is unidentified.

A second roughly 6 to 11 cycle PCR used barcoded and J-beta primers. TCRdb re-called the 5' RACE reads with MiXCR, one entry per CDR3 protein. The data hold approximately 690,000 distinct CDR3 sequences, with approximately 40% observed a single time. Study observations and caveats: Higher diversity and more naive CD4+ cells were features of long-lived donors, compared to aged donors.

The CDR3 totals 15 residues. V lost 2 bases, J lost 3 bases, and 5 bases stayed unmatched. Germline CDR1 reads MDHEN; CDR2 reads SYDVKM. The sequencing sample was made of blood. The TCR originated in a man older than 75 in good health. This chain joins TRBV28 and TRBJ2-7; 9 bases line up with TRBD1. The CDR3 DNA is TGTGCCAGCAGTTTAAGCCGGGGACAGGGCTACGAGCAGTACTTC. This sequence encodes CASSLSRGQGYEQYF.